The next 28 T cell receptor beta chains were all read from a single sample in a study of T-cell reconstitution after alpha-beta-depleted transplantation in children. Unique molecular identifiers tagged the TCRbeta library. TCRdb used MiXCR to reprocess the PCR reads, holding one entry per CDR3 protein. Of 90,000 to 100,000 distinct CDR3 sequences listed, about 22% are singletons. The source was PBMCs, collected before TCRalphabeta/CD19-depleted stem cell transplant. All receptors derive from a boy between 2 and 10 years old with acute lymphoblastic leukemia, due to receive a stem cell transplant.

CDR3 nucleotides: TGTGCCGTTCACGATGGGGCCAACGTCCTGACTTTC. Protein product: CAVHDGANVLTF. J is TRBJ2-6 and V is TRBV28; D ambiguous. The CDR3 sequence is 12 residues long. Per the germline V gene, CDR1 is MDHEN and CDR2 is SYDVKM. V lost 11 bases, J lost 3 bases, and 8 bases lay in between.

This chain links TRBV11-3 with TRBJ2-3; D call uncertain. The CDR3 spans 14 residues. Per germline, CDR1 SGHNT and CDR2 YENEEA. The V gene lost 2 bases and the J gene lost 1 base, with 7 bases spanning the gap. CDR3: CASSLSPGTDTQYF. Written as DNA, the CDR3 is TGTGCCAGCAGCTTATCCCCTGGCACAGATACGCAGTATTTT.

The chain uses TRBV18 and TRBJ2-2, with D tentatively TRBD2 (5 bases). V lost 6 bases, J lost 4 bases, and 9 bases lay in between. The CDR3 has 13 residues. Germline loops: CDR1 KGHSH, CDR2 LQKENI. CDR3 loop: CASSEEGTGELFF. Written as DNA, the CDR3 is TGTGCCAGCTCGGAGGAAGGCACCGGGGAGCTGTTTTTT.

This chain uses TRBV9 with TRBJ2-3; tentatively, D is TRBD2 (7 bases). This CDR3 spans 15 amino acids. Per germline, CDR1 SGDLS and CDR2 YYNGEE. V was cut by 3 bases and J by 6 bases, with 17 bases left in between. As DNA, the CDR3 is TGTGCCAGCAGCGAGGGGGGGCGGAGGTCTGATACGCAGTATTTT. Residues: CASSEGGRRSDTQYF.

This clonotype has just a few counts. The chain recombines TRBV11-2 with TRBJ2-3; perhaps TRBD1 as D (5 bases). Germline lookup yields CDR1 SGHAT and CDR2 FQNNGV. The CDR3 length is 13 residues. The V and J ends lost 2 bases and 8 bases respectively, with 11 bases between them. CDR3 protein: CASSLSRRGTQYF. The CDR3 DNA reads as TGTGCCAGCAGCTTATCTAGAAGGGGTACGCAGTATTTT.

The V gene is TRBV4-1, the J gene TRBJ2-7, with 7 bases identical to TRBD2. Losses at the gene ends were 0 bases for V and 7 bases for J; bases not matched to a gene: 12. CDR3 length: 16 residues. Germline assignment: CDR1 MGHRA and CDR2 YSYEKL. The DNA of the CDR3 is TGCGCCAGCAGCCAAGAACCGCTAGCGGCCGGACGGGAGCAGTACTTC. Protein sequence: CASSQEPLAAGREQYF.

This clonotype has just a few counts. This rearrangement joins TRBV4-3 to TRBJ2-5; D is possibly TRBD2 (6 bases). V gave up 0 bases and J gave up 5 bases, with 10 bases separating them. This CDR3 contains 14 residues. Germline V gene sequence: CDR1 LGHNA, CDR2 YSLEER. CDR3 nucleotides: TGCGCCAGCAGCCAAGATTTCGGAGGGGAGACCCAGTACTTC. Its protein product is CASSQDFGGETQYF.

This clonotype was observed a handful of times. The rearrangement links TRBV29-1 to TRBJ2-1; D gene ambiguous. The CDR3 totals 10 residues. Per germline, CDR1 SQVTM and CDR2 ANQGSEA. Between the trimmed V and J ends, which lost 7 bases and 3 bases, there was a span of 4 bases. The CDR3 nucleotides read TGCAGCGCGTACTACAATGAGCAGTTCTTC. Protein sequence: CSAYYNEQFF.

There are a few counts of this clonotype. The chain joins TRBV28 to TRBJ2-4, with D possibly called TRBD1 or TRBD2 (5 bases each). This CDR3 contains 14 residues. Trimming stripped 5 bases from V and 6 bases from J, with 14 bases between. CDR1 and CDR2 (germline): MDHEN, SYDVKM. The CDR3 DNA follows: TGTGCCAGCAGTACCCGGGATGGGACAAACATTCAGTACTTC. Protein sequence: CASSTRDGTNIQYF.

V usage is TRBV6-1 and J usage is TRBJ2-2; D gene unclear. Germline CDR1 is MNHNS and CDR2 is SASEGT. The CDR3 length is 15 residues. The germline V and J ends were trimmed by 7 bases and 6 bases, with 18 bases remaining between them. The CDR3 bases are TGTGCCAGCACCTATGGGGATCAGGTCGCCGGGGAGCTGTTTTTT. Protein: CASTYGDQVAGELFF.

The sample holds a few counts of this clonotype. V is TRBV4-3 and J is TRBJ2-7; D possibly corresponds to TRBD1 (6 bases). Germline V CDR1 and CDR2: LGHNA, YSLEER. The CDR3 runs 15 residues. V was pared by 0 bases and J by 0 bases, with 9 bases between. The CDR3 protein is CASSQDWTDSYEQYF. For the CDR3, the DNA is TGCGCCAGCAGCCAAGACTGGACAGACTCCTACGAGCAGTACTTC.

V and J are TRBV20-1 and TRBJ2-5, with D unresolved. V lost 0 bases and J lost 5, with 4 bases in between. The CDR3 length is 11 residues. Germline CDR1 and CDR2: DFQATT and SNEGSKA (reference sequence). CDR3 residues: CSARDRETQYF. The CDR3 nucleotides read TGCAGTGCTAGAGATCGGGAGACCCAGTACTTC.

This clonotype occurred many times. V and J are TRBV29-1 and TRBJ2-2; D not certain. The V end lost 4 bases, the J end lost 1 base, and 10 bases lay between the germline ends. In germline, CDR1 is SQVTM, CDR2 ANQGSEA. The CDR3 runs 14 residues. This chain's CDR3 is CSVGRLENTGELFF. The CDR3 region has the DNA TGCAGCGTTGGTCGCCTGGAGAACACCGGGGAGCTGTTTTTT.

This sequence joins TRBV12-3 or TRBV12-4 and TRBJ1-5; a possible D gene is TRBD1 (5 bases). V lost 1 base and J lost 2, with 9 bases in between. This CDR3 is built from 15 residues. The CDR3 reads CASSLGGGGNQPQHF. The CDR3 nucleotides are TGTGCCAGCAGTTTAGGGGGAGGGGGCAATCAGCCCCAGCATTTT.

This clonotype was counted a few times. The rearrangement links TRBV4-1 to TRBJ1-2; D is possibly TRBD1 (6 bases). The CDR3 spans 17 residues. Germline assignment: CDR1 MGHRA and CDR2 YSYEKL. Trimming took off 0 bases at V and 7 bases at J, with 21 bases between the two ends. In DNA, the CDR3 is TGCGCCAGCAGCCAAGATAGTCGGCCGGGGGCGCCCGGTGGCTACACCTTC. It encodes CASSQDSRPGAPGGYTF.

Only a few counts were recorded for this clonotype. This chain uses TRBV28 with TRBJ2-7; D is unclear. Trimming took off 10 bases at V and 4 bases at J, with 14 bases between the two ends. The CDR3 is made up of 12 amino acids. CDR1 is MDHEN, CDR2 SYDVKM, per germline. The CDR3 sequence: CATSGPLYEQYF. DNA for the CDR3: TGTGCCACTTCGGGTCCACTTTACGAGCAGTACTTC.

The chain uses TRBV28 and TRBJ2-7; 7 bases fit TRBD1. The V gene end was trimmed by 4 bases and the J gene end by 5 bases; junction bases not matched to a gene: 8. The CDR3 contains 14 residues. Germline CDR1 is MDHEN and CDR2 is SYDVKM. CDR3 protein: CASSSPDRDHEQYF. CDR3 DNA sequence: TGTGCCAGCAGTTCCCCCGACAGGGACCACGAGCAGTACTTC.

A few counts support this clonotype. The chain recombines TRBV21-1 with TRBJ2-7; the table's D call, TRBD1, has no DNA check behind it. TRBV21-1 is flagged as a pseudogene. The CDR3 extends over 16 amino acids. CDR3 region: CASSRIGQVLSYEQYF. CDR3 coding DNA: TGTGCCAGCAGCCGTATTGGACAGGTCTTGTCCTACGAGCAGTACTTC.

The chain couples TRBV7-8 to TRBJ2-7; D remains unclear. The CDR3 contains 14 residues. V dropped 0 bases and J dropped 4 bases, with 10 bases sitting between them. The germline V gene has CDR1 SGHVS and CDR2 FQNEAQ. For the CDR3, the DNA is TGTGCCAGCAGCTTAGCGCCTACAGTTTACGAGCAGTACTTC. Protein: CASSLAPTVYEQYF.

This clonotype turned up a few times. The rearrangement joins TRBV7-2 to TRBJ2-7; the match to TRBD1 covers 11 bases. Germline V gives CDR1 SGHTA, CDR2 FQGNSA. CDR3 length: 13 residues. With 7 bases clipped from V and 4 bases from J, the junction kept 3 bases outside the gene matches. The CDR3 sequence: CASIRDRGYEQYF. CDR3 nucleotide sequence: TGTGCCAGCATCCGGGACAGGGGGTACGAGCAGTACTTC.

The table lists this clonotype with a few counts. The chain carries TRBV12-3 or TRBV12-4 and TRBJ2-1, with D unclear. The V gene lost 8 bases and the J gene lost 0 bases, with 14 bases spanning the gap. The CDR3 has 15 amino acids. The CDR3 DNA sequence: TGTGCCAGCCTGTATCGCACAAGCTCCTACAATGAGCAGTTCTTC. It specifies CASLYRTSSYNEQFF.

V gene TRBV12-3 or TRBV12-4 combines with J gene TRBJ2-3, with D perhaps matching TRBD1 or TRBD2 (5 bases each). The CDR3 is 15 amino acids. V dropped 4 bases and J dropped 5 bases, with 16 bases sitting between them. The CDR3 loop is CASSSGWGFEDTQYF. The DNA for the CDR3 is TGTGCCAGCAGTTCGGGATGGGGGTTTGAAGATACGCAGTATTTT.

The gene calls are TRBV27 and TRBJ2-5; the D gene is possibly TRBD2 (6 bases). Germline assignment: CDR1 MNHEY and CDR2 SMNVEV (reference sequence). CDR3 length: 14 amino acids. Trimming took 5 bases from V and 2 from J, leaving 12 bases between them. The chain's CDR3 is CASSTRLGQETQYF. The CDR3 DNA is TGTGCCAGCAGTACCCGACTAGGGCAAGAGACCCAGTACTTC.

The CDR3 DNA follows: TGTGCCAGCCTCCTAGTTAGCGGAACCTACAATGAGCAGTTCTTC. This gives the protein CASLLVSGTYNEQFF. The J gene is TRBJ2-1, the V gene TRBV12-3 or TRBV12-4; TRBD2 is a possible D gene (6 bases). CDR3 length equals 15 residues. Trimming took off 8 bases at V and 2 bases at J, with 16 bases between the two ends.

The table lists this clonotype with many counts. The chain recombines TRBV6-5 with TRBJ2-6; no reliable D call. The CDR3 length is 13 residues. The V end was cut by 4 bases, the J end by 1 base, with 2 bases between. Germline CDR1 reads MNHEY; CDR2 reads SVGAGI. CDR3 sequence (DNA): TGTGCCAGCAGTTTTTCTGGGGCCAACGTCCTGACTTTC. It encodes CASSFSGANVLTF.

This clonotype was recorded once. V gene TRBV6-2 or TRBV6-3 combines with J gene TRBJ2-7, with D uncertain. V was shortened by 8 bases and J by 0 bases, with 11 bases between the two germline ends. The CDR3 contains 13 residues. Per the germline V gene, CDR1 is MNHEY and CDR2 is SVGEGT. This CDR3 reads CASFSLISYEQYF. The CDR3 DNA reads TGTGCCAGCTTTAGTTTAATCTCCTACGAGCAGTACTTC.

The V call is TRBV28, the J call TRBJ2-5; D is uncertain. V was shortened by 2 bases and J by 1 base, with 17 bases between the two germline ends. The length of the CDR3 is 17 residues. Germline V CDR1 and CDR2: MDHEN, SYDVKM. CDR3 region: CASSLPEVVAGQETQYF. The CDR3 DNA is TGTGCCAGCAGTTTACCCGAGGTGGTGGCTGGCCAAGAGACCCAGTACTTC.

The gene calls are TRBV24-1 and TRBJ2-7; 11 bases are shared with TRBD2. The CDR3 has 15 residues. After removal of 6 bases from V and 1 base from J, the junction contained 4 bases not matched to a gene. Germline V gene data show CDR1 as KGHDR and CDR2 as SFDVKD. CDR3 sequence (DNA): TGTGCCACCAGTAAAGGGACTAGCGGTTCCTACGAGCAGTACTTC. The encoded protein is CATSKGTSGSYEQYF.